The rows below give T cell receptor beta chains drawn from one sample of a study of beta chain features in type 1 diabetes. TCRdb keeps only in-frame clones here, not all; method: immunoSEQ multiplex PCR. Of tens of thousands of clones in the sample, about 50% were seen once. Sequencing input: central memory CD4+ T cells from blood. These receptor sequences come from a man aged 30 to 45 with type 1 diabetes. Each CDR3 is given with its conserved first and last residue. The order of the fields is CDR3 protein, J gene, V gene.

CASSLLQTNSPLHF	TRBJ1-6	TRBV5-1
CASSEALGIGVGYYEQYF	.	TRBV2
CASSISRRAGEQYF	TRBJ2-7	TRBV19
CASSLLGQIYEQYF	TRBJ2-7	TRBV7-9
CASSLTSGRSGELFF	TRBJ2-2	TRBV7-2
CASSRPTGAYEQYF	TRBJ2-7	TRBV28
CASSPPLATYEQYF	TRBJ2-7	TRBV14
CASSLSLRVGYTF	TRBJ1-2	TRBV7-2
CASSSSGSTDTQYF	TRBJ2-3	TRBV7-9
CASSLGGQRTGNTIYF	TRBJ1-3	TRBV11-3
CAWRQEGNGYTF	TRBJ1-2	TRBV30
CASSYSRGRQPQHF	TRBJ1-5	TRBV6-5
CASSRDNPSYEQYF	TRBJ2-7	TRBV18
CASSLANTGSYNEQFF	TRBJ2-1	TRBV5-1
CASSKVRGDIQYF	TRBJ2-4	TRBV21-1
CASGSGDAYYEKLFF	TRBJ1-4	TRBV12-5
CTSSRRRDRENTEALF	TRBJ1-1	TRBV1
CASSLGQGSYEQYF	TRBJ2-7	TRBV19
CASSLTGPTEAFF	TRBJ1-1	TRBV7-8
CASSLELAGTTKQETQYF	TRBJ2-5	TRBV7-2
CASSQAGAGANVLTF	TRBJ2-6	TRBV6-5
CASSQGLVAYEQYF	TRBJ2-7	TRBV5-1
CASSLRQAQETQYF	TRBJ2-5	TRBV6-1
CASSPTRGTGGDTQYF	TRBJ2-3	TRBV18
CSVDSSTGTGAGELFF	TRBJ2-2	TRBV29-1
CATSTGDSNTGELFF	TRBJ2-2	TRBV5-1
CASSVGDSGGVLETQYF	TRBJ2-5	TRBV9
CASSLEASGRKASYNEQFF	TRBJ2-1	TRBV5-1
CAISEPGTSGVYEQYF	TRBJ2-7	TRBV10-3
CASSYGLPRGYEQYF	TRBJ2-7	TRBV6-6
CASSPDSYNEQFF	TRBJ2-1	TRBV18
CSVGAQGNTGELFF	TRBJ2-2	TRBV29-1
CASSPTGTNEKLFF	TRBJ1-4	TRBV7-9
CSVSEPIHEQYF	TRBJ2-7	TRBV29-1
CASSGQNTGELFF	TRBJ2-2	TRBV4-1
CASSYDRNTEAFF	TRBJ1-1	TRBV6-6
CASSLVGTSGYEQYF	.	TRBV7-9
CASSDLGLAGGTYEQYF	TRBJ2-7	TRBV25-1
CAWSRQYNSPLHF	TRBJ1-6	TRBV30
CASSLVRVPLGGYTF	TRBJ1-2	TRBV11-3
CASSPPGLASDTQYF	TRBJ2-3	TRBV18
CASSLAGEGKLFF	TRBJ1-4	TRBV5-1
CAGENRGEAFF	TRBJ1-1	TRBV2
CASSLETGPSSYEQYF	TRBJ2-7	TRBV5-6
CASSPTGMSDNEQFF	TRBJ2-1	TRBV11-2
CASSLTVSNEQFF	TRBJ2-1	TRBV5-1
CASSPDRNYGYTF	TRBJ1-2	TRBV5-1
CASRKTGDTGELFF	TRBJ2-2	TRBV19
CASNLDRDDGYTF	TRBJ1-2	TRBV7-2
CASSPSGGRTDTQYF	TRBJ2-3	TRBV18
CASSEGSRVSGNTIYF	TRBJ1-3	TRBV4-1
CASSAGTGKTEAFF	TRBJ1-1	TRBV2
CASRDDRGHGYTF	TRBJ1-2	TRBV2
CASSTHPRDDRATGELFF	TRBJ2-2	TRBV9
CSVEGQGYGYTF	TRBJ1-2	TRBV29-1
CASSGVRVSTGELFF	TRBJ2-2	TRBV19
CASSVQGAYTDTQYF	TRBJ2-3	TRBV25-1
CASSTTSGGPQRYF	TRBJ2-3	TRBV7-2